This T cell receptor (beta chain) was found in a study of T cells expressing NK-cell markers. The study's findings and limits: These clonotypes, the leaders elsewhere, also led the CD3+CD56-NKG2C+ fraction in a few donors.

Comment on this clonotype: Its antigen remains unknown.

TCRdb reworked the 5' RACE reads into one entry per CDR3 protein, no DNA. Here the sample table reports 400,000 to 550,000 distinct CDR3 sequences. The CDR3 contains 14 residues. Germline V gene lookup returns CDR1 LGHNA and CDR2 YSLEER. The chain carries TRBV4-3 and TRBJ2-7. The sample consisted of blood T cells: a sorted CD56 or NKG2C T cell subset, CD4+ or CD8+ T cells, or bulk PBMC T cells (not recorded which). This sequence originates from a woman aged 18 to 75 in good health. CDR3 sequence: CASSQGRVGYEQYF.